What follows describes a single T cell receptor beta chain. This sample was included in a study of T cell responses to AZD1222 COVID-19 vaccine. V lost 7 bases, J lost 7 bases, and 13 bases lay in between. Germline CDR1 reads LNHDA; CDR2 reads SQIVND (reference sequence). This CDR3 has 13 amino acids. Clones were read by immunoSEQ multiplex PCR, and TCRdb kept only the in-frame ones, dropping some. The data contain about 130,000 clones, about 85% of them singletons. The receptor comes from an adult in good health. The V and J genes are TRBV19 and TRBJ1-4, with D uncertain. The material was peripheral blood, obtained on day 0 of AZD1222 vaccination. In DNA form, the CDR3 reads TGTGCCAGTAATTCCGTCAGATCTGAAAAACTGTTTTTT. Translation: CASNSVRSEKLFF.